The sequence of this T cell receptor (beta chain) was determined in a study of radiation and T cells in renal cell carcinoma. The CDR3 covers 15 residues. The trim removed 4 bases at V and 4 bases at J, leaving 6 bases unmatched. CDR1 is MNHEY, CDR2 SVGAGI, per germline. Study results and caveats: Top tumor clonotypes rose in blood 2 weeks post-radiation, then contracted.

Comment on this clone: Its antigen is unidentified.

Repertoires were generated with immunoSEQ multiplex PCR, while TCRdb's copy carries only in-frame clones and drops some. The table includes about 130,000 clones, around 80% detected once. The time point: blood 2 weeks post-SBRT. Sample treatment: 15 Gy SBRT to primary tumor, nephrectomy 4 weeks later. The gene calls are TRBV6-5 and TRBJ1-5; TRBD1 matches 8 bases. Source: blood, taken from a patient whose treatment included radiotherapy and nephrectomy. The receptor comes from a man aged 50-59 years with renal cell carcinoma. CDR3 DNA sequence: TGTGCCAGCAGTTCCCACAGGGGGGAAAATCAGCCCCAGCATTTT. Translated: CASSSHRGENQPQHF.